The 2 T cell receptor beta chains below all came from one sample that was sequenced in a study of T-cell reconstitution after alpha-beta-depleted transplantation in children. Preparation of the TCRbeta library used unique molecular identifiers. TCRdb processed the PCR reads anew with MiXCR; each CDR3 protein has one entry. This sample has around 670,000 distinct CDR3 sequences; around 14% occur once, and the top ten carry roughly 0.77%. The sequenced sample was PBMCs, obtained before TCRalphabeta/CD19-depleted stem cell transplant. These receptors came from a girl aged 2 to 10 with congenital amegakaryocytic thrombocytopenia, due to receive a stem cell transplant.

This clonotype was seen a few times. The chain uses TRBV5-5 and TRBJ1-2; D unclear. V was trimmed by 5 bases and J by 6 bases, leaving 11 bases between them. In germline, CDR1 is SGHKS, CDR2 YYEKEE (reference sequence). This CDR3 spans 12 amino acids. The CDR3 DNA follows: TGTGCCAGCAGGAGGGAGTCAAATGGCTACACCTTC. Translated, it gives CASRRESNGYTF.

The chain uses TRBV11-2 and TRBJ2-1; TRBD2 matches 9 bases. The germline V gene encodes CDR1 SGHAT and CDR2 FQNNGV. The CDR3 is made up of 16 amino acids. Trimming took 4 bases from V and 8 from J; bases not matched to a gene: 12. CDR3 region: CASSSRGSGGSDEQFF. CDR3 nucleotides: TGTGCCAGCAGCTCCCGGGGTAGCGGGGGTTCAGATGAGCAGTTCTTC.